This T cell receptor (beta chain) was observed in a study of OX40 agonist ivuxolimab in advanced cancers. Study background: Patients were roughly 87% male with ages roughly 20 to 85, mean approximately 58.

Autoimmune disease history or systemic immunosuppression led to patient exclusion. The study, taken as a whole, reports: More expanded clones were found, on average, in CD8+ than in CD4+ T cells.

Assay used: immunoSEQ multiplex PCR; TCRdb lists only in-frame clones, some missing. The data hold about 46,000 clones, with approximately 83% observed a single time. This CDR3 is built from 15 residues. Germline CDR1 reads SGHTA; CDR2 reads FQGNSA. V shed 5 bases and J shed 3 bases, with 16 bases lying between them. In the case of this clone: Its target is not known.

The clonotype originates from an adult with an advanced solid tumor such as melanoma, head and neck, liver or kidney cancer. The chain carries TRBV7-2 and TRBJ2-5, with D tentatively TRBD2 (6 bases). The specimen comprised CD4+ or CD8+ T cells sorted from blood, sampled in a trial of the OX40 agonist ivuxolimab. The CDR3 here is CASSPAGTLKETQYF. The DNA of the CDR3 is TGTGCCAGCAGCCCTGCCGGGACTCTAAAAGAGACCCAGTACTTC.